This T cell receptor (beta chain) was identified during a study of blood T cell repertoires in COVID-19. As handled by the study authors: It was from reference gene primer amplification that nucleated cell counts were estimated. Some clones are missing from TCRdb's copy, which holds only in-frame ones; the method was immunoSEQ multiplex PCR. For V, J and clone size, that table is used; D and trimming come from the DNA. The sample includes 150,000 to 200,000 clones, around 80% of them seen just once. Allocation to cohorts depended on clinical history reported by the participants. The CDR3 has 16 amino acids. V dropped 6 bases and J dropped 7; count of bases not matched to a gene: 14. The V gene's germline CDR1 is SNHLY and CDR2 FYNNEI.

This clonotype was sampled from a woman in her forties or fifties who had recovered from COVID-19. Sequenced sample: PBMCs or T cells enriched from blood (not recorded which). This chain links TRBV2 with TRBJ2-4, with 8 bases matching TRBD2. In nucleotides, the CDR3 is TGTGCCAGCAGGTATAGCGGGACGGATGGGTACAACATTCAGTACTTC. Protein sequence: CASRYSGTDGYNIQYF.